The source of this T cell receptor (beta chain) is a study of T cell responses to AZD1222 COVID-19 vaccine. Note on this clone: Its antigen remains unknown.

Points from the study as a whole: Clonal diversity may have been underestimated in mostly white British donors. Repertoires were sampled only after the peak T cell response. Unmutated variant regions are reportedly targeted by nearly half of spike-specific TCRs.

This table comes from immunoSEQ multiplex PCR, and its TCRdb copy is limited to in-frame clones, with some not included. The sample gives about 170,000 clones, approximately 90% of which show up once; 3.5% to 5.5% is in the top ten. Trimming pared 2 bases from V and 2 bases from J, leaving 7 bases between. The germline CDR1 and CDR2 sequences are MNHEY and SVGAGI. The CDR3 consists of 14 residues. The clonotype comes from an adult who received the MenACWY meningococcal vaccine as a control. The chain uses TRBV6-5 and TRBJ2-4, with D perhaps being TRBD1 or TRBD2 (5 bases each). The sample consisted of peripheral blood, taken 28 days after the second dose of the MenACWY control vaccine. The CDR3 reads CASSYKGPKNIQYF. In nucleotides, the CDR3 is TGTGCCAGCAGTTACAAGGGACCCAAAAACATTCAGTACTTC.